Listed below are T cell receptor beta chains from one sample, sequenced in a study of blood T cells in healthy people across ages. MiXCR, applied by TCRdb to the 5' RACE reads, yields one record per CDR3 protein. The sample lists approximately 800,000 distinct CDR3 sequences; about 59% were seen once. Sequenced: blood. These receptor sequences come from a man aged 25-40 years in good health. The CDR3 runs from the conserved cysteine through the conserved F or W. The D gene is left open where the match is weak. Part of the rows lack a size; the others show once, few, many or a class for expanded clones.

TGTGCCAGCAGCCCCCAGGGACTAGCGGGGGAAGAGACCCAGTACTTC	CASSPQGLAGEETQYF	TRBV12-3/TRBV12-4	TRBJ2-5	.	TRBD2
TGTGCCAGCACGGTTGGGGGTCAGCCCCAGCATTTT	CASTVGGQPQHF	TRBV12-3/TRBV12-4	TRBJ1-5	.	.
TGTGCCAGCAGTTTAGGGCTTACCTACGAGCAGTACTTC	CASSLGLTYEQYF	TRBV3-1	TRBJ2-7	many	.
TGCAGTGCTAGCGCCCCTTTAGGTGGGCTAGCGGGGGGCCGAAGCACAGATACGCAGTATTTT	CSASAPLGGLAGGRSTDTQYF	TRBV20-1	TRBJ2-3	.	TRBD2
TGCAGTGCTAGGGTTGCGGGGGGGGACAGAGTATCCTCTGGGGCCAACGTCCTGACTTTC	CSARVAGGDRVSSGANVLTF	TRBV20-1	TRBJ2-6	.	TRBD2
TGCAGCGTAGCCGGAGGGGTATTAGACTACGAGCAGTACTTC	CSVAGGVLDYEQYF	TRBV29-1	TRBJ2-7	.	.
TGTGCCAGCAGTTTAGATGGGACAACTGGAAACACCATATATTTT	CASSLDGTTGNTIYF	TRBV12-3/TRBV12-4	TRBJ1-3	.	.
TGTGCCGGCAGCTCCGTCCCCGGGTTAGCCTACGAGCAGTACTTC	CAGSSVPGLAYEQYF	TRBV9	TRBJ2-7	.	.
TGTGCCAGCAGCGCGCAAGCCCAGGAGCAGTTCTTC	CASSAQAQEQFF	TRBV9	TRBJ2-1	.	.
TGTGCCAGCAGCTTGATGGGGCAGGCGACGATCCCCACCTACGAGCAGTACTTC	CASSLMGQATIPTYEQYF	TRBV5-6	TRBJ2-7	.	.
TGTGCCATCAGGACAGGCAATCAGCCCCAGCATTTT	CAIRTGNQPQHF	TRBV10-3	TRBJ1-5	.	.
TGCAGTGCTAGAGCAATCCACTCCTACGAGCAGTACTTC	CSARAIHSYEQYF	TRBV20-1	TRBJ2-7	once	.
TGCGCCAGCAGCCTCCAAGGGAGAGGAGCAGGTGAAAAACTGTTTTTT	CASSLQGRGAGEKLFF	TRBV4-3	TRBJ1-4	.	.
TGTGCCAGCAGCCAAGATAAGGGTGGTGCTTTCTTT	CASSQDKGGAFF	TRBV3-1	TRBJ1-1	.	.
TGTGCCAGCAGCTTAAACTTCTACGAGCAGTACTTC	CASSLNFYEQYF	TRBV7-8	TRBJ2-7	few	.
TGTGCCAGCAGCTTATGGACAGGGGCGGGTCAGCCCCAGCATTTT	CASSLWTGAGQPQHF	TRBV7-2	TRBJ1-5	many	TRBD1
TGTGCCATCGTGGGACAGAGCACAGATACGCAGTATTTT	CAIVGQSTDTQYF	TRBV28	TRBJ2-3	.	TRBD1
TGTGCCAGCAGCTCCCGGACAGGGGGCAACAATGGCTACACCTTC	CASSSRTGGNNGYTF	TRBV4-2	TRBJ1-2	few	TRBD1
TGTGCCAGCAGCTTAGTGGAGGGGGCTGGGACTAGCGGGGATATTTCCTACAATGAGCAGTTCTTC	CASSLVEGAGTSGDISYNEQFF	TRBV11-2	TRBJ2-1	.	TRBD2
TGTGCCAGCAGTTACTTGCATACGCAGTATTTT	CASSYLHTQYF	TRBV6-5	TRBJ2-3	.	.
TGTGCCAGCAGCGAGCCAAGCGGTGATACGCAGTATTTT	CASSEPSGDTQYF	TRBV21-1	TRBJ2-3	few	.
TGTGCCAGCAGTTACAGAGGGGGTCAAATCTACGAGCAGTACTTC	CASSYRGGQIYEQYF	TRBV6-5	TRBJ2-7	few	.
TGTGCCAGCAGCGTAGGTCCAATTAACGGCTACACCTTC	CASSVGPINGYTF	TRBV9	TRBJ1-2	.	.
TGTGCCAGCAGCCAGCTAGCGGGGGATCGCAATGAGCAGTTCTTC	CASSQLAGDRNEQFF	TRBV28	TRBJ2-1	few	TRBD2
TGTGCCAGCAGCCCTCAGGAAAAGGCGACCCAGTACTTC	CASSPQEKATQYF	TRBV12-3/TRBV12-4	TRBJ2-5	.	.